The clone carrying this TCR beta chain was observed a few times. From 400 to 450 ng of RNA, a library with molecular barcoded alpha/delta and beta/gamma adaptors was made. In TCRdb, the reads were re-called with MiXCR into one record per CDR3 protein. The top ten clones hold 40% to 55% of a sample with tens of thousands of distinct CDR3 sequences, about 14% of them seen once. The data belong to a study of read filtering for tumor transcriptome and immune sequencing. The receptor comes from a donor at least 40 years old with multiple myeloma. Sequenced: a population of CD138-negative cells sorted from bone marrow.

CDR3 in DNA: TGTGCCAGCAGCCCCCGGGTCCTCTCTGGAAACACCATATATTTT. This sequence encodes CASSPRVLSGNTIYF. J is TRBJ1-3 and V is TRBV7-9; D remains unclear. CDR3 length equals 15 residues. Trimming took off 5 bases at V and 0 bases at J, with 11 bases between the two ends. The germline V gene has CDR1 SEHNR and CDR2 FQNEAQ (reference sequence).